Following are 32 T cell receptor beta chains from one sample sequenced in a study of T cells after yellow fever vaccination. Using its own MiXCR run on the 5' RACE reads, TCRdb lists one record per CDR3 protein. The data contain under 700,000 distinct CDR3 sequences, approximately 16% of them singletons. The material was PBMCs, obtained 5 to 6 days after the first yellow fever vaccination. Receptors were obtained from a man younger than 30 who received the YFV17D yellow fever vaccine.

The gene calls are TRBV15 and TRBJ2-1; TRBD2 agrees at 8 bases. CDR1 LNHNV and CDR2 YYDKDF come from the germline V gene (reference sequence). Losses at the gene ends were 1 base for V and 7 bases for J; bases not matched to a gene: 6. The CDR3 consists of 15 residues. The CDR3 is CATSRGRLARNEQFF. CDR3 DNA sequence: TGTGCCACCAGCAGAGGAAGACTAGCGAGAAATGAGCAGTTCTTC. Combining the CDR3 with reference TRBV15 and TRBJ2-1 gives the whole variable domain DAMVIQNPRYQVTQFGKPVTLSCSQTLNHNVMYWYQQKSSQAPKLLFHYYDKDFNNEADTPDNFQSRRPNTSFCFLDIRSPGLGDTAMYLCATSRGRLARNEQFFGPGTRLTVL.

The sample holds a few counts of this clonotype. J is TRBJ1-1 and V is TRBV5-1, with a possible D match to TRBD1 (5 bases). CDR3 length equals 14 residues. Trimming pared 0 bases from V and 2 bases from J, leaving 8 bases between. The germline V gene encodes CDR1 SGHRS and CDR2 YFSETQ. The CDR3 loop is CASSLEDINTEAFF. The CDR3 DNA sequence: TGCGCCAGCAGCTTGGAGGACATCAACACTGAAGCTTTCTTT. Supplemented by reference TRBV5-1 and TRBJ1-1, the full variable domain reads KAGVTQTPRYLIKTRGQQVTLSCSPISGHRSVSWYQQTPGQGLQFLFEYFSETQRNKGNFPGRFSGRQFSNSRSEMNVSTLELGDSALYLCASSLEDINTEAFFGQGTRLTVV.

This clonotype was observed a handful of times. V usage is TRBV10-3 and J usage is TRBJ2-7, with TRBD1 matching 9 bases. The V segment lost 4 bases and the J segment 4 bases; nucleotides outside the gene matches: 8. This CDR3 comprises 15 residues. CDR1 is ENHRY and CDR2 is SYGVKD in the germline V gene. CDR3 region: CAISASGTGPYEQYF. The DNA for the CDR3 is TGTGCCATCAGTGCCTCCGGGACAGGGCCGTACGAGCAGTACTTC.

This clonotype was detected a few times. The chain recombines TRBV5-1 with TRBJ1-3; the D is unclear. CDR3 length: 14 amino acids. The V gene's germline CDR1 is SGHRS and CDR2 YFSETQ. V lost 0 bases and J lost 2, with 6 bases in between. This CDR3 reads CASSLDGAGNTIYF. The CDR3 nucleotides are TGCGCCAGCAGCTTGGATGGGGCTGGAAACACCATATATTTT.

This clonotype has a handful of counts. The V and J genes are TRBV3-1 and TRBJ2-7; TRBD2 agrees at 7 bases. Germline assignment: CDR1 LGHDT and CDR2 YNNKEL (reference sequence). The V segment lost 0 bases and the J segment 0 bases; nucleotides outside the gene matches: 2. The CDR3 covers 15 residues. The CDR3 sequence: CASSQDRGDSYEQYF. CDR3 bases: TGTGCCAGCAGCCAAGATCGGGGGGACTCCTACGAGCAGTACTTC.

The rearrangement joins TRBV7-2 to TRBJ2-1; 9 bases line up with TRBD2. The germline V gene has CDR1 SGHTA and CDR2 FQGNSA. V was pared by 6 bases and J by 6 bases, with 6 bases of the junction left unmatched. This CDR3 has 14 amino acids. CDR3 coding DNA: TGTGCCAGCAGTTTTTCGCGGGGGGGCAATGAGCAGTTCTTC. The encoded protein is CASSFSRGGNEQFF.

The gene calls are TRBV2 and TRBJ1-6; D is perhaps TRBD1 (5 bases). The germline V gene encodes CDR1 SNHLY and CDR2 FYNNEI. CDR3 length: 15 amino acids. With 4 bases removed from V and 1 base from J, the gap between germline ends came to 8 bases. The CDR3 sequence: CASSGWGSYNSPLHF. Here the CDR3 DNA reads TGTGCCAGCAGTGGTTGGGGGTCCTATAATTCACCCCTCCACTTT.

This clonotype was counted a few times. The genes are TRBV6-1 and TRBJ1-1; 8 bases align to TRBD1. Germline V CDR1 and CDR2: MNHNS, SASEGT. The ends lost 6 bases at V and 4 bases at J; junction bases unmatched: 7. CDR3 length equals 14 residues. CDR3 in DNA: TGTGCCAGCAGGTCCGACAGGGGACTCACTGAAGCTTTCTTT. Protein sequence: CASRSDRGLTEAFF.

This clonotype appeared a single time. The V call is TRBV5-4, the J call TRBJ2-2; the D gene is possibly TRBD1 (6 bases). From germline, CDR1 is SGHNT and CDR2 YYREEE (reference sequence). The CDR3 has 15 residues. V was trimmed by 4 bases and J by 4 bases, leaving 14 bases between them. CDR3 sequence reads: CASSTLQGSTGELFF. The CDR3, as DNA: TGTGCCAGCAGCACCTTACAGGGTTCCACCGGGGAGCTGTTTTTT.

The rearrangement joins TRBV9 to TRBJ2-1, with TRBD2 identical over 7 bases. V lost 2 bases and J lost 0; bases outside the gene matches: 2. Germline values: CDR1 SGDLS, CDR2 YYNGEE. This CDR3 has 15 residues. This CDR3 reads CASSVSGASYNEQFF. DNA for the CDR3: TGTGCCAGCAGCGTGAGCGGGGCCTCCTACAATGAGCAGTTCTTC.

The chain carries TRBV6-2 or TRBV6-3 and TRBJ2-1, with D hard to call. CDR3 length equals 12 residues. Germline assignment: CDR1 MNHEY and CDR2 SVGEGT. Trimming took off 4 bases at V and 6 bases at J, with 7 bases between the two ends. The CDR3 is CASSLGINEQFF. The CDR3 nucleotides are TGTGCCAGCAGTTTGGGGATCAATGAGCAGTTCTTC.

J is TRBJ2-6 and V is TRBV11-2, with a possible D match to TRBD1 (6 bases). V gave up 5 bases and J gave up 0 bases, with 17 bases separating them. This CDR3 has 18 amino acids. In germline, CDR1 is SGHAT, CDR2 FQNNGV. CDR3 protein: CASSPNSGQRSGANVLTF. CDR3 nucleotide sequence: TGTGCCAGCAGCCCTAACTCTGGACAGCGCTCTGGGGCCAACGTCCTGACTTTC.

The chain carries TRBV6-5 and TRBJ2-1; TRBD1 agrees at 8 bases. CDR1 is MNHEY and CDR2 is SVGAGI in the germline V gene. The CDR3 is 16 residues long. The ends lost 4 bases at V and 6 bases at J; junction bases unmatched: 11. CDR3 nucleotide sequence: TGTGCCAGCAGTTTGAACAGGGGGGAAACCGGCAATGAGCAGTTCTTC. Its protein product is CASSLNRGETGNEQFF.

The CDR3, as DNA: TGTGCCAGCAGCTACGTTCACTCAGGGGACACTGAAGCTTTCTTT. Amino acids: CASSYVHSGDTEAFF. The V and J genes are TRBV7-8 and TRBJ1-1; tentative D call: TRBD1 (6 bases). The CDR3 contains 15 residues. Germline V CDR1 and CDR2: SGHVS, FQNEAQ. V lost 4 bases to trimming and J lost 3 bases, with 15 bases between them.

The rearrangement uses TRBV7-3 and TRBJ2-1; 9 bases are a match to TRBD2. The CDR3 length is 19 residues. Unmatched junction bases numbered 12, after V lost 1 base and J lost 2 bases. The germline V gene has CDR1 SGHTA and CDR2 FQGTGA. CDR3 nucleotide sequence: TGTGCCAGCAGCTTAAATTTGGCGGGGGGGCCCGGGGCCTACAATGAGCAGTTCTTC. Residues: CASSLNLAGGPGAYNEQFF. The full variable domain, its missing parts supplied by reference TRBV7-3 and TRBJ2-1, is GAGVSQTPSNKVTEKGKYVELRCDPISGHTALYWYRQSLGQGPEFLIYFQGTGAADDSGLPNDRFFAVRPEGSVSTLKIQRTERGDSAVYLCASSLNLAGGPGAYNEQFFGPGTRLTVL.

The sample holds a few counts of this clonotype. The chain carries TRBV25-1 and TRBJ1-5, with D tentatively TRBD1 (5 bases). Germline V gene lookup returns CDR1 MGHDK and CDR2 SYGVNS. Deletions cut 8 bases from V and 7 bases from J, with 15 bases between. CDR3 length equals 13 residues. This CDR3 reads CASRGAGGQPQHF. The CDR3 DNA is TGTGCCAGCCGTGGGGCTGGCGGGCAGCCCCAGCATTTT.

In DNA form, the CDR3 reads TGTGCCAGCGGCGGGACAAATACCCCAGATACGCAGTATTTT. The encoded protein is CASGGTNTPDTQYF. The J gene is TRBJ2-3, the V gene TRBV28, with D perhaps matching TRBD1 or TRBD2 (6 bases each). Per germline, CDR1 MDHEN and CDR2 SYDVKM. There are 14 residues in the CDR3. V gave up 8 bases and J gave up 4 bases, with 16 bases separating them. Based on the CDR3 plus reference TRBV28 and TRBJ2-3, the full variable domain is DVKVTQSSRYLVKRTGEKVFLECVQDMDHENMFWYRQDPGLGLRLIYFSYDVKMKEKGDIPEGYSVSREKKERFSLILESASTNQTSMYLCASGGTNTPDTQYFGPGTRLTVL.

This clonotype was counted a few times. The chain joins TRBV12-3 or TRBV12-4 to TRBJ1-4; no reliable D call. The CDR3 has 17 residues. V dropped 3 bases and J dropped 0 bases, with 14 bases sitting between them. CDR3 nucleotide sequence: TGTGCCAGCAGTTTGAGGGCCTCCCTTGCAACTAATGAAAAACTGTTTTTT. This sequence encodes CASSLRASLATNEKLFF.

This clonotype was seen at least ten times. Written as DNA, the CDR3 is TGTGCCAGCAGTTTTGGGAGGGGAGATACGCAGTATTTT. It yields the protein CASSFGRGDTQYF. This chain links TRBV12-3 or TRBV12-4 with TRBJ2-3; TRBD2 matches at 7 bases. With 3 bases clipped from V and 5 bases from J, the junction kept 2 bases outside the gene matches. CDR3 size: 13 residues.

J is TRBJ2-1 and V is TRBV6-1, with TRBD2 identical over 10 bases. J lost 10 bases, V lost 5 bases, and 11 bases had no gene match. The CDR3 is 15 amino acids. Germline CDR1 MNHNS, CDR2 SASEGT. DNA of the CDR3: TGTGCCAGCAGTCCAAGCGGGGGGGCTGCTTGGGAGCAGTTCTTC. This sequence encodes CASSPSGGAAWEQFF.

The chain employs TRBV6-5 and TRBJ2-5; tentative D call: TRBD2 (6 bases). The ends were cut back, 2 bases at V and 7 bases at J, with 14 bases in the middle. Germline lookup yields CDR1 MNHEY and CDR2 SVGAGI. The CDR3 has 14 amino acids. The CDR3 loop reads CASSYVRGLGTQYF. The CDR3 DNA reads TGTGCCAGCAGTTACGTGCGGGGATTAGGGACCCAGTACTTC.

The chain uses TRBV12-3 or TRBV12-4 and TRBJ1-2, with 7 bases fitting TRBD1. Trimming at V came to 5 bases and at J to 8 bases, leaving 8 bases not matched to a gene. The CDR3 consists of 13 residues. This CDR3 is CASSIDRVYGYTF. CDR3 DNA: TGTGCCAGCAGTATCGACAGGGTCTACGGCTACACCTTC.

This clonotype occurred a few times. The chain links TRBV5-5 to TRBJ2-2; 9 nucleotides match TRBD1. Germline lookup yields CDR1 SGHKS and CDR2 YYEKEE (reference sequence). The CDR3 loop spans 14 amino acids. V lost 5 bases and J lost 7; bases outside the gene matches: 6. CDR3 residues: CASRPQGARGELFF. CDR3 sequence (DNA): TGTGCCAGCAGGCCACAGGGGGCTCGCGGGGAGCTGTTTTTT.

This clonotype was observed many times. J is TRBJ1-4 and V is TRBV7-8, with D tentatively TRBD1 (6 bases). This CDR3 is built from 15 residues. Germline V CDR1 and CDR2: SGHVS, FQNEAQ. With 2 bases removed from V and 0 bases from J, the gap between germline ends came to 7 bases. CDR3 bases: TGTGCCAGCAGCTTAAACAGGGCAACTAATGAAAAACTGTTTTTT. It codes for CASSLNRATNEKLFF.

This chain links TRBV20-1 with TRBJ2-1; D is unresolved. V was clipped by 5 bases and J by 7 bases, with 18 bases between them. The CDR3 totals 14 residues. In germline, CDR1 is DFQATT, CDR2 SNEGSKA (reference sequence). The CDR3 DNA reads as TGCAGTGCTTCTATACTCGGACCGCGGAATGAGCAGTTCTTC. Protein sequence: CSASILGPRNEQFF.

The CDR3 region has the DNA TGTGCCAGCGCGGGTCTTGGGGATTCACCCCTCCACTTT. Translating it yields CASAGLGDSPLHF. The rearrangement links TRBV7-2 to TRBJ1-6; D unresolved. CDR1 is SGHTA and CDR2 is FQGNSA in the germline V gene. The CDR3 has 13 residues. V gave up 8 bases and J gave up 8 bases, with 13 bases separating them.

There are many counts of this clonotype. The chain employs TRBV25-1 and TRBJ2-3; 9 bases match TRBD1. Unmatched junction bases numbered 3, after V lost 4 bases and J lost 7 bases. The germline gives CDR1 MGHDK, CDR2 SYGVNS. This CDR3 is built from 13 residues. The CDR3 bases are TGTGCCAGCAGTGGAGGGACAGGGCATACGCAGTATTTT. Encoded protein: CASSGGTGHTQYF. The full variable domain, its missing parts supplied by reference TRBV25-1 and TRBJ2-3, is EADIYQTPRYLVIGTGKKITLECSQTMGHDKMYWYQQDPGMELHLIHYSYGVNSTEKGDLSSESTVSRIRTEHFPLTLESARPSHTSQYLCASSGGTGHTQYFGPGTRLTVL.

This clonotype was counted at least ten times. This chain links TRBV28 with TRBJ2-4; possible D gene TRBD2, 5 bases. The CDR3 runs 12 residues. Germline assignment: CDR1 MDHEN and CDR2 SYDVKM. Trimming cost V 5 bases and J 8 bases, with 10 bases left between them. Here the CDR3 reads CASSPAGDIQYF. DNA of the CDR3: TGTGCCAGCAGTCCGGCCGGGGACATTCAGTACTTC. The full variable domain, with the rest looked up from reference TRBV28 and TRBJ2-4, is DVKVTQSSRYLVKRTGEKVFLECVQDMDHENMFWYRQDPGLGLRLIYFSYDVKMKEKGDIPEGYSVSREKKERFSLILESASTNQTSMYLCASSPAGDIQYFGAGTRLSVL.

Many counts were recorded for this clonotype. The junction and the germline gene differ at one end; a read error may be behind it. The chain couples TRBV4-1 to TRBJ2-4, with 15 bases aligning to TRBD2. The CDR3 has 18 amino acids. Per germline, CDR1 MGHRA and CDR2 YSYEKL. CDR3 in amino acids: CASSPGLAGGLAKNIQYF. DNA for the CDR3: TGTGCCAGCAGCCCGGGACTAGCGGGGGGCCTAGCCAAAAACATTCAGTACTTC.

The rearrangement uses TRBV5-1 and TRBJ1-6, with no clear D. From germline, CDR1 is SGHRS and CDR2 YFSETQ. This CDR3 has 14 residues. V gave up 0 bases and J gave up 9 bases, with 10 bases separating them. The CDR3 here is CASSLGDLISPLHF. In nucleotides, the CDR3 is TGCGCCAGCAGCTTGGGTGACCTTATTTCACCCCTCCACTTT.

This clonotype showed up just a few times. This sequence joins TRBV12-3 or TRBV12-4 and TRBJ2-2; D call uncertain. V gave up 3 bases and J gave up 1 base, with 9 bases separating them. There are 15 residues in the CDR3. CDR3 residues: CASSFTSRNTGELFF. CDR3 coding DNA: TGTGCCAGCAGTTTTACTTCGAGGAACACCGGGGAGCTGTTTTTT.

This clonotype came up a few times. The CDR3 spells CASSLTGQGSLVGEKLFF. Written as DNA, the CDR3 is TGCGCCAGCAGCTTGACGGGACAGGGGTCATTGGTGGGTGAAAAACTGTTTTTT. V is TRBV5-1 and J is TRBJ1-4; 10 bases agree with TRBD1. V shed 1 base and J 7 bases; nucleotides not matched to a gene: 13. The germline gives CDR1 SGHRS, CDR2 YFSETQ. This CDR3 has 18 residues.